The 3 T cell receptor beta chains reported below all come from one sample, sequenced in a study of human T cells and chemical hapten exposure. As for time point: patch test 3, about 24 weeks after DPC sensitization. Treatment defined: therapeutic diphenylcyclopropenone sensitization with weekly scalp DPC. TCRdb ran MiXCR on the RACE reads and lists one entry per CDR3 protein. The sample includes approximately 90,000 distinct CDR3 sequences, 27% of them seen just once. Source: whole blood, taken in connection with sensitization to the hapten diphenylcyclopropenone (DPC). The receptors derive from a man between 40 and 49 years old with alopecia areata. Some clones in this sample may be carry-over from other donors' samples.

In its sample, this clonotype was seen a few times. The rearrangement links TRBV20-1 to TRBJ2-5, with D tentatively TRBD1 (6 bases). Germline CDR1 DFQATT, CDR2 SNEGSKA (reference sequence). The length of the CDR3 is 14 residues. The ends were cut back, 3 bases at V and 5 bases at J, with 16 bases in the middle. CDR3 amino acids: CSARDSHIGETQYF. The CDR3 coding sequence is TGCAGTGCTAGGGACAGCCACATAGGGGAGACCCAGTACTTC.

This clonotype was recorded a few times. V and J are TRBV20-1 and TRBJ2-7; perhaps TRBD1 as D (6 bases). CDR1 and CDR2 from the germline V gene are DFQATT and SNEGSKA (reference sequence). This CDR3 region has 15 residues. V was trimmed by 0 bases and J by 2 bases, leaving 14 bases between them. The CDR3 DNA reads TGCAGTGCTAGAGACCCCTCCGGGGACACCTACGAGCAGTACTTC. Protein sequence: CSARDPSGDTYEQYF.

This clonotype occurred a few times. J is TRBJ2-4 and V is TRBV28; 11 bases match TRBD1. This CDR3 spans 16 amino acids. Germline values: CDR1 MDHEN, CDR2 SYDVKM. V dropped 3 bases and J dropped 8; count of bases not matched to a gene: 9. The CDR3 DNA reads as TGTGCCAGCAGTTTTACACCGGGACAGGGGGTAGACATTCAGTACTTC. Translated, it gives CASSFTPGQGVDIQYF.